One and the same sample provided the 27 T cell receptor beta chains below, sequenced in a study of cytomegalovirus exposure and HLA in healthy donors. The method was immunoSEQ multiplex PCR; TCRdb's version includes in-frame clones alone and lacks a portion of them. The top ten clones hold under 5.5% of a sample with about 70,000 clones, more than 85% of them seen once. The sequenced sample consisted of PBMCs. The receptors originated from a man younger than 35 in good health and CMV-seropositive.

The chain has TRBV6-5 and TRBJ2-2; 8 bases are shared with TRBD2. The CDR3 has 15 amino acids. V lost 0 bases and J lost 4; bases outside the gene matches: 1. The germline gives CDR1 MNHEY, CDR2 SVGAGI. The CDR3 is CASSYSSGITGELFF. In nucleotides, the CDR3 is TGTGCCAGCAGTTACTCTAGCGGGATCACCGGGGAGCTGTTTTTT.

V is TRBV23-1 and J is TRBJ2-5; 8 nucleotides match TRBD1. TRBV23-1 is marked as an open reading frame, function uncertain. The CDR3 is made up of 16 amino acids. Germline trimming cut 2 bases from V and 1 base from J; bases unmatched to any gene: 6. CDR3 amino acids: CASSQPPGQAQETQYF. In nucleotides, the CDR3 is TGCGCCAGCAGTCAACCTCCGGGACAGGCCCAAGAGACCCAGTACTTC.

The chain is built from TRBV6-5 and TRBJ2-7, with 7 bases identical to TRBD1. The CDR3 is 15 residues long. CDR1 and CDR2 from the germline V gene are MNHEY and SVGAGI. The trim removed 5 bases at V and 3 bases at J, leaving 10 bases unmatched. CDR3 coding DNA: TGTGCCAGCAGTAGAACAGGGGCCCCAAACTACGAGCAGTACTTC. Encoded protein: CASSRTGAPNYEQYF.

The gene calls are TRBV5-1 and TRBJ2-5; TRBD1 agrees at 9 bases. CDR1 is SGHRS, CDR2 YFSETQ, per germline. The CDR3 covers 16 residues. V lost 2 bases, J lost 1 base, and 6 bases stayed unmatched. CDR3 in amino acids: CASSFGQGIAQETQYF. In DNA form, the CDR3 reads TGCGCCAGCAGCTTTGGACAGGGGATTGCCCAAGAGACCCAGTACTTC.

This clone was recorded a few times. V gene TRBV7-9 combines with J gene TRBJ2-7, with 8 bases identical to TRBD2. Germline CDR1 SEHNR, CDR2 FQNEAQ (reference sequence). V shed 1 base, J shed 9 bases, and the junction held 2 bases outside the gene matches. This CDR3 contains 12 residues. CDR3 in DNA: TGTGCCAGCAGCTTAGTCCGGGAGGGGCAGTACTTC. Its translation is CASSLVREGQYF.

The J gene is TRBJ2-5, the V gene TRBV9, with TRBD1 identical over 11 bases. V shed 3 bases, J shed 4 bases, and the junction held 5 bases outside the gene matches. Per the germline V gene, CDR1 is SGDLS and CDR2 is YYNGEE. The CDR3 covers 15 residues. The CDR3 spells CASSGRTGGIETQYF. In DNA, the CDR3 is TGTGCCAGCAGCGGCAGGACAGGGGGCATAGAGACCCAGTACTTC.

The chain links TRBV5-4 to TRBJ2-1; 9 positions agree with TRBD2. The CDR3 length is 15 residues. Germline values: CDR1 SGHNT, CDR2 YYREEE (reference sequence). The trim removed 3 bases at V and 9 bases at J, leaving 10 bases unmatched. CDR3 sequence reads: CASSSRGGRGGEQFF. The CDR3 region has the DNA TGTGCCAGCAGCTCCCGAGGCGGGAGGGGCGGTGAGCAGTTCTTC.

The V gene is TRBV5-6, the J gene TRBJ2-3, with 7 bases matching TRBD2. V gave up 3 bases and J gave up 0 bases; unmatched junction bases: 4. Per the germline V gene, CDR1 is SGHDT and CDR2 is YYEEEE. The CDR3 is made up of 15 amino acids. Here the CDR3 reads CASSSTSASTDTQYF. Here the CDR3 DNA reads TGTGCCAGCAGCTCCACTAGCGCCAGCACAGATACGCAGTATTTT.

Regarding this clone: The sample contains more than one DNA sequence encoding this CDR3. This sequence joins TRBV5-1 and TRBJ2-5, with 13 bases fitting TRBD2. This CDR3 is 18 amino acids long. Unmatched junction bases numbered 17, after V lost 4 bases and J lost 8 bases. Germline CDR1 reads SGHRS; CDR2 reads YFSETQ. The CDR3 nucleotides read TGCGCCAGCAGCCCGGGACTAGCGGGAATAGCAAGTACGGAAACCCAGTACTTC. It translates to CASSPGLAGIASTETQYF. The full variable domain, completed using reference TRBV5-1 and TRBJ2-5, is KAGVTQTPRYLIKTRGQQVTLSCSPISGHRSVSWYQQTPGQGLQFLFEYFSETQRNKGNFPGRFSGRQFSNSRSEMNVSTLELGDSALYLCASSPGLAGIASTETQYFGPGTRLLVL.

Details on this clone: Mismatch with germline at one junction end may stem from a read error. The rearrangement links TRBV7-7 to TRBJ2-2; TRBD1 matches 9 bases. The CDR3 loop spans 15 amino acids. Germline CDR1 SSHAT, CDR2 FNYEAQ (reference sequence). The CDR3 coding sequence is TGTGCTAGCAGCTTAGGGACAGGGCGCACCGGGGAGCTGTTTTTT. Its protein product is CASSLGTGRTGELFF.

V gene TRBV27 combines with J gene TRBJ1-4, with no clear D. The length of the CDR3 is 14 residues. CDR1 and CDR2 (germline): MNHEY, SMNVEV (reference sequence). The V end lost 10 bases, the J end lost 0 bases, and 12 bases lay between the germline ends. The CDR3 nucleotides read TGTGCCACCACCGCGGTTGCAACTAATGAAAAACTGTTTTTT. Its translation: CATTAVATNEKLFF.

The V and J genes are TRBV7-9 and TRBJ2-4, with 7 bases matching TRBD2. The junction had 1 base not matched to a gene; V was cut back by 1 base and J by 4 bases. The CDR3 covers 14 residues. The V gene's germline CDR1 is SEHNR and CDR2 FQNEAQ (reference sequence). CDR3 sequence reads: CASSLGRGKNIQYF. The CDR3, as DNA: TGTGCCAGCAGCTTAGGGCGGGGGAAAAACATTCAGTACTTC.

The gene calls are TRBV18 and TRBJ1-1; 7 nucleotides agree with TRBD1. Germline assignment: CDR1 KGHSH and CDR2 LQKENI. V shed 1 base and J 5 bases; nucleotides not matched to a gene: 4. The CDR3 totals 14 residues. The CDR3 sequence is CASSPLQGFTEAFF. The CDR3 DNA follows: TGTGCCAGCTCACCACTACAGGGGTTTACTGAAGCTTTCTTT.

This chain links TRBV9 with TRBJ2-7; 12 positions match TRBD2. V was clipped by 3 bases and J by 5 bases; unmatched bases: 3. This CDR3 contains 14 residues. Germline lookup yields CDR1 SGDLS and CDR2 YYNGEE. The CDR3 region is CASSAGLAGHEQYF. The CDR3 DNA sequence: TGTGCCAGCAGCGCCGGACTAGCGGGGCACGAGCAGTACTTC.

A single count supports this clone. V gene TRBV5-4 combines with J gene TRBJ1-1; D gene uncertain. With 1 base removed from V and 6 bases from J, the gap between germline ends came to 7 bases. The CDR3 has 12 residues. CDR1 SGHNT and CDR2 YYREEE come from the germline V gene (reference sequence). The CDR3 sequence is CASSLPYAEAFF. The CDR3 DNA reads TGTGCCAGCAGCTTGCCGTATGCTGAAGCTTTCTTT. Variable domain in full (rest from reference TRBV5-4 and TRBJ1-1): ETGVTQSPTHLIKTRGQQVTLRCSSQSGHNTVSWYQQALGQGPQFIFQYYREEENGRGNFPPRFSGLQFPNYSSELNVNALELDDSALYLCASSLPYAEAFFGQGTRLTVV.

The rearrangement links TRBV28 to TRBJ2-3, with TRBD1 matching over 10 bases. Germline V gives CDR1 MDHEN, CDR2 SYDVKM. V lost 4 bases to trimming and J lost 5 bases; unmatched junction nucleotides: 6. The CDR3 extends over 15 amino acids. CDR3 sequence: CASSSPGQGLDTQYF. The CDR3 DNA reads as TGTGCCAGCAGTTCACCGGGACAGGGGTTAGATACGCAGTATTTT.

This clone was seen just once. Other nucleotide sequences from this sample produce the same CDR3. The V gene is TRBV11-2, the J gene TRBJ1-5; TRBD1 aligns across 9 bases. From germline, CDR1 is SGHAT and CDR2 FQNNGV. This CDR3 region has 15 residues. After removal of 5 bases from V and 5 bases from J, the junction contained 7 bases not matched to a gene. This CDR3 reads CASSPWDREDQPQHF. The CDR3 region has the DNA TGTGCCAGCAGCCCATGGGACAGGGAGGATCAGCCCCAGCATTTT.

V gene TRBV30 combines with J gene TRBJ2-7, with D perhaps TRBD1 (6 bases). Per germline, CDR1 GTSNPN and CDR2 SVGIG (reference sequence). CDR3 size: 14 residues. V gave up 0 bases and J gave up 4 bases, with 13 bases separating them. CDR3 loop: CAWSVVRGFYEQYF. In nucleotides, the CDR3 is TGTGCCTGGAGTGTCGTCAGGGGTTTTTACGAGCAGTACTTC.

V is TRBV6-1 and J is TRBJ2-2; 9 bases map to TRBD2. The junction had 4 bases not matched to a gene; V was cut back by 8 bases and J by 6 bases. This CDR3 is 13 amino acids long. The germline CDR1 and CDR2 sequences are MNHNS and SASEGT. DNA of the CDR3: TGTGCCAGCTCGGCGGGAGGGCCCGGGGAGCTGTTTTTT. This gives the protein CASSAGGPGELFF.

This clone showed up just once. The DNA for the CDR3 is TGTGCCAGCAGTGGGCCGTTCGGGGTGGACACCATATATTTT. It encodes CASSGPFGVDTIYF. The chain has TRBV28 and TRBJ1-3; D is unresolved. The CDR3 runs to 14 residues. Germline V gene sequence: CDR1 MDHEN, CDR2 SYDVKM. The germline V and J ends were trimmed by 5 bases and 8 bases, with 16 bases remaining between them.

The rearrangement links TRBV11-2 to TRBJ2-1; tentatively, D is TRBD2 (5 bases). CDR1 and CDR2 (germline): SGHAT, FQNNGV. The CDR3 has 17 residues. Trimming pared 2 bases from V and 0 bases from J, leaving 14 bases between. The CDR3 here is CASSLPMSGGSYNEQFF. CDR3 nucleotides: TGTGCCAGCAGCTTACCTATGTCAGGAGGCTCCTACAATGAGCAGTTCTTC.

This sequence joins TRBV2 and TRBJ2-1, with 7 positions matching TRBD2. CDR3 size: 16 residues. Germline CDR1 and CDR2: SNHLY and FYNNEI. Trimming cost V 4 bases and J 2 bases; bases outside gene matches: 8. CDR3 DNA sequence: TGTGCCAGCAGTGGAAACTTAGCGGGCCCCTACAATGAGCAGTTCTTC. It codes for CASSGNLAGPYNEQFF.

The chain links TRBV2 to TRBJ1-4; D is perhaps TRBD1 (6 bases). V shed 6 bases and J shed 8 bases, with 13 bases lying between them. Germline V gives CDR1 SNHLY, CDR2 FYNNEI. This CDR3 region has 13 residues. CDR3 sequence (DNA): TGTGCCAGCAGCGGCGACAGGCTAGAAAAACTGTTTTTT. Amino acids: CASSGDRLEKLFF.

For the CDR3, the DNA is TGTGCCAGCAGCTCTAGCGGGACGGAGACCCAGTACTTC. Protein product: CASSSSGTETQYF. The rearrangement links TRBV7-3 to TRBJ2-5; TRBD2 aligns across 9 bases. From germline, CDR1 is SGHTA and CDR2 FQGTGA. Trimming cost V 4 bases and J 5 bases; bases outside gene matches: 2. The CDR3 covers 13 residues.

This chain uses TRBV6-1 with TRBJ2-2; TRBD1 matches at 7 bases. Germline V gene sequence: CDR1 MNHNS, CDR2 SASEGT. The CDR3 runs to 13 residues. V shed 7 bases and J 4 bases; nucleotides not matched to a gene: 3. The CDR3 reads CASIPGGTGELFF. The CDR3 DNA sequence: TGTGCCAGCATTCCAGGGGGCACCGGGGAGCTGTTTTTT.

The chain uses TRBV30 and TRBJ1-2; 7 positions agree with TRBD1. This CDR3 has 14 amino acids. V lost 3 bases and J lost 4; bases outside the gene matches: 8. Germline-derived CDR1 and CDR2 are GTSNPN and SVGIG (reference sequence). The chain's CDR3 is CAWRGPGGGYGYTF. In DNA form, the CDR3 reads TGTGCCTGGAGGGGCCCAGGGGGTGGCTATGGCTACACCTTC.

This chain connects TRBV9 to TRBJ2-1; 9 bases line up with TRBD2. CDR3 size: 17 residues. Per the germline V gene, CDR1 is SGDLS and CDR2 is YYNGEE. V shed 1 base, J shed 5 bases, and the junction held 10 bases outside the gene matches. The CDR3 is CASSVPRGGQRDNEQFF. The CDR3, as DNA: TGTGCCAGCAGCGTACCGCGGGGGGGCCAAAGAGACAATGAGCAGTTCTTC.